The 24 T cell receptor beta chains below all came from one sample that was sequenced in a study of human T cells and chemical hapten exposure. TCRdb redid the calling of the RACE reads with MiXCR, one entry per CDR3 protein. Here the sample spans roughly 82,000 distinct CDR3 sequences, 12% being singletons. Sample time point: patch test 1, 2 weeks after DPC sensitization. The treatment was: therapeutic diphenylcyclopropenone sensitization with weekly scalp DPC. Source: whole blood, taken in connection with sensitization to the hapten diphenylcyclopropenone (DPC). These receptors all come from a woman aged 60-75 years with alopecia areata. Some clones in this sample may be carry-over from other donors' samples.

This clonotype occurred many times. The chain links TRBV20-1 to TRBJ2-7; a weak D match, TRBD1 (6 bases). Trimming stripped 0 bases from V and 4 bases from J, with 13 bases between. This CDR3 is 14 amino acids long. Germline V CDR1 and CDR2: DFQATT, SNEGSKA (reference sequence). This CDR3 reads CSARDRQVGYEQYF. The DNA for the CDR3 is TGCAGTGCTAGAGATAGACAGGTTGGGTACGAGCAGTACTTC.

This clonotype has just a few counts. The CDR3 region is CASRGSGSPLHF. CDR3 sequence (DNA): TGTGCCAGCCGGGGGTCGGGTTCACCCCTCCACTTT. The rearrangement links TRBV6-1 to TRBJ1-6, with D tentatively TRBD1 (5 bases). The V gene's germline CDR1 is MNHNS and CDR2 SASEGT. V was trimmed by 8 bases and J by 9 bases, leaving 11 bases between them. The CDR3 covers 12 residues.

This clonotype was seen many times. The rearrangement uses TRBV6-5 and TRBJ1-1; 9 positions match TRBD1. The germline V gene has CDR1 MNHEY and CDR2 SVGAGI. The trim removed 6 bases at V and 6 bases at J, leaving 8 bases unmatched. The CDR3 loop spans 14 amino acids. The CDR3 region has the DNA TGTGCCAGCAGAAAGGGACAGGGCGACTCTGAAGCTTTCTTT. This sequence encodes CASRKGQGDSEAFF.

This clonotype has at least ten counts. The chain has TRBV5-1 and TRBJ2-5; D remains unclear. Germline assignment: CDR1 SGHRS and CDR2 YFSETQ. This CDR3 contains 13 residues. The ends were cut back, 0 bases at V and 3 bases at J, with 6 bases in the middle. The CDR3 DNA sequence: TGCGCCAGCAGCTTGGTAGCAAAAGAGACCCAGTACTTC. Translating it yields CASSLVAKETQYF.

This clonotype was observed at least ten times. The V gene is TRBV12-3 or TRBV12-4, the J gene TRBJ2-2; tentatively, D is TRBD2 (6 bases). Trimming removed 3 bases from V and 4 bases from J, with 12 bases in between. This CDR3 comprises 15 residues. CDR3 sequence: CASSFVLASTGELFF. CDR3 DNA sequence: TGTGCCAGCAGTTTTGTGCTAGCGAGCACCGGGGAGCTGTTTTTT.

This clonotype was seen at least ten times. This chain links TRBV6-6 with TRBJ2-7, with no clear D. There are 14 residues in the CDR3. CDR1 and CDR2 (germline): MNHNY, SVGAGI (reference sequence). Trimming left V 4 bases short and J 5 bases short, with 15 bases between. CDR3 in amino acids: CASSSQYYRDEQYF. For the CDR3, the DNA is TGTGCCAGCAGTTCCCAGTACTATCGGGACGAGCAGTACTTC.

The rearrangement joins TRBV9 to TRBJ2-7, with TRBD2 identical over 10 bases. The germline CDR1 and CDR2 sequences are SGDLS and YYNGEE. V trimming: 4 bases; J trimming: 6 bases; junction bases outside the gene matches: 10. This CDR3 has 15 amino acids. The CDR3: CASSPTGTSVREQYF. In DNA form, the CDR3 reads TGTGCCAGCAGCCCCACCGGGACTAGCGTTCGCGAGCAGTACTTC.

This clonotype was seen a few times. The chain joins TRBV5-4 to TRBJ1-6; no clear D gene. Looked up from germline, CDR1 is SGHNT and CDR2 is YYREEE (reference sequence). The CDR3 is made up of 14 amino acids. The germline V and J ends were trimmed by 3 bases and 8 bases, with 12 bases remaining between them. The CDR3 sequence: CASSSVTSYSPLHF. CDR3 sequence (DNA): TGTGCCAGCAGCTCCGTAACATCTTATTCACCCCTCCACTTT.

This clonotype was found many times. The chain recombines TRBV20-1 with TRBJ2-3; 12 bases map to TRBD2. V shed 5 bases and J 9 bases; nucleotides not matched to a gene: 12. Germline V gene sequence: CDR1 DFQATT, CDR2 SNEGSKA (reference sequence). The CDR3 length is 15 residues. The CDR3 is CSAVPSGGAVETQYF. The CDR3 DNA sequence: TGCAGTGCTGTCCCTAGCGGGGGGGCCGTGGAAACGCAGTATTTT.

This clonotype was seen many times. The rearrangement links TRBV12-5 to TRBJ1-1; D gene ambiguous. The CDR3 loop spans 14 amino acids. Trimming left V 2 bases short and J 3 bases short, with 10 bases between. Germline V lookup: CDR1 LGHNT, CDR2 FRNRAP. The CDR3 nucleotides are TGTGCTAGTGGTTTGTCCGTCCCGGACACTGAAGCTTTCTTT. This codes for CASGLSVPDTEAFF.

This clonotype has a count of ten or more. The V gene is TRBV6-2 or TRBV6-3, the J gene TRBJ1-1; D is undetermined. The CDR3 has 12 amino acids. Germline CDR1 is MNHEY and CDR2 is SVGEGT. V was shortened by 4 bases and J by 0 bases, with 3 bases between the two germline ends. The CDR3 DNA is TGTGCCAGCAGTTCTGTGAACACTGAAGCTTTCTTT. It specifies CASSSVNTEAFF.

The J gene is TRBJ1-2, the V gene TRBV5-1, with 10 bases fitting TRBD1. Germline CDR1 SGHRS, CDR2 YFSETQ. V lost 0 bases, J lost 6 bases, and 5 bases stayed unmatched. The CDR3 covers 15 residues. The CDR3 nucleotides are TGCGCCAGCAGCTTGGCAGGGACAGGGGTCGATGGCTACACCTTC. It specifies CASSLAGTGVDGYTF.

The chain uses TRBV28 and TRBJ1-2; no firm D call. Trimming pared 6 bases from V and 0 bases from J, leaving 17 bases between. The germline V gene encodes CDR1 MDHEN and CDR2 SYDVKM. The CDR3 contains 16 residues. CDR3 loop: CASRQTPWHSNYGYTF. The DNA of the CDR3 is TGTGCCAGCAGGCAAACCCCGTGGCACTCTAACTATGGCTACACCTTC.

This clonotype was seen many times. CDR3 bases: TGTGCCAGCAGCTTAGATTCCGGGTACGAGCAGTACTTC. This sequence encodes CASSLDSGYEQYF. The chain joins TRBV7-2 to TRBJ2-7, with D uncertain. V was trimmed by 1 base and J by 4 bases, leaving 8 bases between them. Germline CDR1 reads SGHTA; CDR2 reads FQGNSA. This CDR3 region has 13 residues.

This clonotype was counted at least ten times. The chain uses TRBV2 and TRBJ2-2; 7 bases are shared with TRBD1. Germline V gives CDR1 SNHLY, CDR2 FYNNEI. The J segment lost 1 base and the V segment lost 8 bases, leaving 10 bases of the junction unmatched. CDR3 length: 16 amino acids. As DNA, the CDR3 is TGTGCCAGCCTTGGTCCGGGACAGATGAACACCGGGGAGCTGTTTTTT. Translation gives CASLGPGQMNTGELFF.

As to this clonotype: Just one base apart from a much larger clone, this may be a read error. The chain has TRBV20-1 and TRBJ2-6; D gene ambiguous. The CDR3 totals 13 residues. With 6 bases removed from V and 3 bases from J, the gap between germline ends came to 9 bases. Per the germline V gene, CDR1 is DFQATT and CDR2 is SNEGSKA (reference sequence). The CDR3 nucleotides are TGCAGTGCCCCCCCCCTTGGGGCCAACGTCCTGACTTTC. Protein product: CSAPPLGANVLTF.

This chain links TRBV4-2 with TRBJ1-2, with D uncertain. The V end lost 2 bases, the J end lost 7 bases, and 5 bases lay between the germline ends. Germline V gives CDR1 LGHNA, CDR2 YNFKEQ. This CDR3 has 11 amino acids. CDR3 sequence: CASSQQRGYTF. The CDR3 region has the DNA TGTGCCAGCAGCCAACAACGTGGCTACACCTTC.

In its sample, this clonotype was seen a few times. The chain couples TRBV7-2 to TRBJ2-4; 13 nucleotides align to TRBD2. The V segment lost 5 bases and the J segment 10 bases; nucleotides outside the gene matches: 17. The CDR3 spans 18 residues. Germline V gives CDR1 SGHTA, CDR2 FQGNSA. CDR3 region: CASSLTPLQLAGGRIQYF. Written as DNA, the CDR3 is TGTGCCAGCAGCCTGACTCCCTTGCAACTAGCGGGGGGGCGAATTCAGTACTTC.

This clonotype has a handful of counts. The V gene is TRBV18, the J gene TRBJ2-7; D remains unclear. Germline CDR1 KGHSH, CDR2 LQKENI. Trimming shortened V by 0 bases and J by 0 bases, and 9 bases separated the two germline ends. This CDR3 is built from 15 residues. The CDR3 bases are TGTGCCAGCTCACCACCGAGCCACCCCTCCTACGAGCAGTACTTC. Translation: CASSPPSHPSYEQYF.

The chain joins TRBV30 to TRBJ1-1; D not resolved. CDR1 and CDR2 (germline): GTSNPN, SVGIG (reference sequence). The CDR3 length is 13 residues. Between the trimmed V and J ends, which lost 8 bases and 0 bases, there was a span of 13 bases. The CDR3 reads CAGQGQVNTEAFF. CDR3 sequence (DNA): TGTGCCGGGCAAGGGCAGGTGAACACTGAAGCTTTCTTT.

This clonotype appeared many times. CDR3 residues: CASSPGTSPHEQYF. The CDR3 DNA sequence: TGTGCCAGCAGTCCCGGGACATCACCGCACGAGCAGTACTTC. The chain recombines TRBV25-1 with TRBJ2-7; possible D gene TRBD1, 6 bases. Germline V gene sequence: CDR1 MGHDK, CDR2 SYGVNS. V was clipped by 5 bases and J by 5 bases, with 16 bases between them. The CDR3 has 14 amino acids.

This clonotype has a single count. V gene TRBV6-6 combines with J gene TRBJ2-7, with D possibly matching TRBD2 (5 bases). The CDR3 covers 14 residues. Deletions cut 4 bases from V and 2 bases from J, with 12 bases between. Germline CDR1 MNHNY, CDR2 SVGAGI (reference sequence). The CDR3 DNA reads as TGTGCCAGCAGTTCCCCAACTAGGACCTACGAGCAGTACTTC. Encoded protein: CASSSPTRTYEQYF.

The chain joins TRBV19 to TRBJ1-5, with no clear D. CDR1 is LNHDA, CDR2 SQIVND, per germline (reference sequence). The CDR3 spans 17 residues. Trimming left V 4 bases short and J 0 bases short, with 16 bases between. The CDR3: CASSTPGEGSSNQPQHF. The DNA for the CDR3 is TGTGCCAGTAGTACGCCCGGAGAGGGTAGTAGCAATCAGCCCCAGCATTTT.

This clonotype occurred a few times. This chain joins TRBV10-3 and TRBJ1-2, with D uncertain. This CDR3 comprises 12 residues. Germline values: CDR1 ENHRY, CDR2 SYGVKD. Trimming removed 5 bases from V and 4 bases from J, with 8 bases in between. The DNA for the CDR3 is TGTGCCATCAGTAACCCTCCCTATGGCTACACCTTC. Translated: CAISNPPYGYTF.